The clone carrying this T cell receptor beta chain appeared once. This entry belongs to a study of HIV-infected patients and healthy controls. The wider study: Total CDR3 counts per chain did not differ significantly between patients and controls.

No cell fractionation was done, so the repertoire covers all unsorted peripheral blood T cells. Alpha and beta constant-region primers primed reverse transcription of about 500 ng RNA. Separate chain-specific third strand synthesis with multiplexing indices produced the alpha and beta libraries. TCRdb passed the 5' RACE reads through MiXCR, listing each CDR3 protein once. The sample has roughly 10,000 distinct CDR3 sequences, around 8.2% seen once. V lost 4 bases and J 7 bases, leaving 13 bases between the germline ends. Looked up from germline, CDR1 is SEHNR and CDR2 is FQNEAQ (reference sequence). The CDR3 runs to 14 residues.

The chain couples TRBV7-9 to TRBJ2-2; D ambiguous. The receptor's source is an adult with HIV infection. The donor label of this sample is uncertain. The specimen comprised blood, sampled before antiretroviral therapy. The DNA for the CDR3 is TGTGCCAGCAGCTACACGGTAAACGGCGGGGAGCTGTTTTTT. Translating it yields CASSYTVNGGELFF.